Listed below are T cell receptor beta chains from one sample, sequenced in a study of CD8+ T cells in alopecia areata. Profiling relied on immunoSEQ multiplex PCR, and the TCRdb table lists in-frame clones only, not all of them. This sample has some 180,000 clones, with about 55% found just once. The sequenced sample was CD8+ T cells sorted from blood, obtained at week 24, from a patient treated with tofacitinib. Every receptor here comes from a human donor with alopecia areata. The CDR3 runs from the conserved cysteine through the conserved F or W. A D gene is named only where the DNA matches it firmly. Size is omitted from some rows. Given values are once, few, many or a class for expanded clones.

j_call | clone_size | d_call | v_call | cdr3_nt | cdr3_aa
TRBJ2-1 | few | TRBD1 | TRBV4-3 | TGCGCCAGCAGCCCGGGACAGGGGGGTTTGAATGAGCAGTTCTTC | CASSPGQGGLNEQFF
TRBJ2-7 | . | . | TRBV27 | TGTGCCAGCAGTTTATCTTCGGGGCAGGCCTACGAGCAGTACTTC | CASSLSSGQAYEQYF
TRBJ2-1 | . | TRBD2 | TRBV2 | TGTGCCAGCAGTGAAATGGCGGGGGTGGATGAGCAGTTCTTC | CASSEMAGVDEQFF
TRBJ2-2 | . | . | TRBV14 | TGTGCCAGCAGTCGCAGTGGACAGCGAGCCACCGGGGAGCTGTTTTTT | CASSRSGQRATGELFF
TRBJ1-5 | few | . | TRBV10-3 | TGTGCCATCAGTGAACGGCAGGGAAGTCAGCCCCAGCATTTT | CAISERQGSQPQHF
TRBJ1-1 | . | . | TRBV11-2 | TGTGCCAGCAGCGGGGGCGCAGGGAACACTGAAGCTTTCTTT | CASSGGAGNTEAFF
TRBJ2-5 | . | . | TRBV4-3 | TGCGCCAGCAGCCAAGACCCAACGGATCAAGAGACCCAGTACTTC | CASSQDPTDQETQYF
TRBJ2-1 | once | . | TRBV29-1 | TGCAGCGTTGATAGCGGCGGATGGCAGTTCTTC | CSVDSGGWQFF
TRBJ1-5 | once | TRBD1 | TRBV27 | TGTGCCAGCAGGGGACAGAATAGCAATCAGCCCCAGCATTTT | CASRGQNSNQPQHF
TRBJ2-3 | . | . | TRBV20-1 | TGCAGTGCTAGAGATCTAGATACGCAGTATTTT | CSARDLDTQYF
TRBJ2-3 | . | TRBD2 | TRBV7-8 | TGTGCCAGCAGCATAGGACTAGCGGGGGGCGCAGATACGCAGTATTTT | CASSIGLAGGADTQYF
TRBJ1-1 | . | . | TRBV4-3 | TGCGCCAGCAGCCAAGAGGGGGTTGAAGCTTTCTTT | CASSQEGVEAFF
TRBJ1-1 | few | . | TRBV13 | TGTGCCAGCAGCCAATCCTACACTGAAGCTTTCTTT | CASSQSYTEAFF
TRBJ1-2 | . | . | TRBV27 | TGTGCCAGAAAGACCTATGGGGTCTATGGCTACACCTTC | CARKTYGVYGYTF
TRBJ1-2 | . | . | TRBV20-1 | TGCAGTGCTAGTCATTATGGCTACACCTTC | CSASHYGYTF
TRBJ2-5 | few | . | TRBV29-1 | TGCAGCGTTTTCCTGGAGACCCAGTACTTC | CSVFLETQYF
TRBJ2-2 | . | TRBD1 | TRBV6-1 | TGTGCCAGCAGCGACAGGGGTACCGGGGAGCTGTTTTTT | CASSDRGTGELFF
TRBJ2-7 | . | TRBD1 | TRBV4-3 | TGCGCCAGCACTGGACAGGGGTGTCCCTACGAGCAGTACTTC | CASTGQGCPYEQYF
TRBJ1-1 | . | . | TRBV30 | TGTGCCTGGGCTCCGGGAGCGAACACTGAAGCTTTCTTT | CAWAPGANTEAFF
TRBJ2-2 | few | . | TRBV29-1 | TGCAGCGTTGAGTCAGCGATGACGAACACCGGGGAGCTGTTTTTT | CSVESAMTNTGELFF
TRBJ1-6 | . | . | TRBV5-6 | TGTGCCAGCAGTGGCGGGGATTATAATTCACCCCTCCACTTT | CASSGGDYNSPLHF
TRBJ2-7 | few | . | TRBV5-6 | TGTGCCAGCAGCGGGGCGTGGGACCTTGGCTACGAGCAGTACTTC | CASSGAWDLGYEQYF
TRBJ1-2 | many | . | TRBV11-2 | TGTGCCAGCAGCTTAAATGCGGGCGATAAGGTCTATGGCTACACCTTC | CASSLNAGDKVYGYTF
TRBJ1-1 | . | . | TRBV20-1 | TGCAGTGCTAGAGCTTCAGCTTTCTTT | CSARASAFF
TRBJ1-5 | . | . | TRBV18 | TGTGCCAGCTCACCCAATCACTATCAGCCCCAGCATTTT | CASSPNHYQPQHF
TRBJ2-3 | . | TRBD2 | TRBV19 | TGTGCCAGTACCCTGACTAGCGGAAGCACAGATACGCAGTATTTT | CASTLTSGSTDTQYF
TRBJ1-2 | few | . | TRBV10-3 | TGTGCCATCAGTGAGAGGACAGACAACTATGGCTACACCTTC | CAISERTDNYGYTF